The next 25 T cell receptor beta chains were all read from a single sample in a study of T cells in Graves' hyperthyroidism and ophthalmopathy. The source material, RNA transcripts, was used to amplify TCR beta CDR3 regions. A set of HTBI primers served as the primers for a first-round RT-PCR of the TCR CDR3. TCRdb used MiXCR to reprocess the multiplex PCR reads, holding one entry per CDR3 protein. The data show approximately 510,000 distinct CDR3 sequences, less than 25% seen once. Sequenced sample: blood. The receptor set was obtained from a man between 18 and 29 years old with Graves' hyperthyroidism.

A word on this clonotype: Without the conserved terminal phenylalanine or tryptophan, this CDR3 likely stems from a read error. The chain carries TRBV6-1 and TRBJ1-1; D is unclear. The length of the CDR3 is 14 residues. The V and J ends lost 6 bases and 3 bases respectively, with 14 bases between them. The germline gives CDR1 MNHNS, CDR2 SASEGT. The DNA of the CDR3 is TGTGCCAGCAGGGTTCTGCCTCCGGACACTGAAGCTTTCTCT. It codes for CASRVLPPDTEAFS.

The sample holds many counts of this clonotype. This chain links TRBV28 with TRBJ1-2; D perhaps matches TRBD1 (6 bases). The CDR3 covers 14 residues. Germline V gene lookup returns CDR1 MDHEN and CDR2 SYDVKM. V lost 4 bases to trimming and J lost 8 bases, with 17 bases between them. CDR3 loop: CASSSAGAAGGYTF. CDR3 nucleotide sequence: TGTGCCAGCAGTTCCGCAGGGGCCGCGGGAGGCTACACCTTC.

CDR3: CASSLVMSPREQYF. In DNA form, the CDR3 reads TGTGCCAGCAGCTTAGTAATGTCACCTCGCGAGCAGTACTTC. The chain uses TRBV11-2 and TRBJ2-7; no reliable D call. This CDR3 is 14 amino acids long. In germline, CDR1 is SGHAT, CDR2 FQNNGV. Trimming pared 1 base from V and 6 bases from J, leaving 13 bases between.

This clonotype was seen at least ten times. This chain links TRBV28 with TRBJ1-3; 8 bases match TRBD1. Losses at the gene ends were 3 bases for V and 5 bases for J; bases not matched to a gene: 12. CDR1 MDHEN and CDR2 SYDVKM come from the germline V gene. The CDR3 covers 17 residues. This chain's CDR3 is CASSFFYDRGQRNTIYF. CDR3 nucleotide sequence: TGTGCCAGCAGTTTCTTTTATGACAGGGGACAGAGAAACACCATATATTTT.

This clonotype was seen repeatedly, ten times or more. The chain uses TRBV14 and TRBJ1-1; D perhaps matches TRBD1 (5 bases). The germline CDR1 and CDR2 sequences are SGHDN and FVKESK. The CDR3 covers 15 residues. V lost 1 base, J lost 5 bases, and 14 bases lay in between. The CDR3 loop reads CASSQALGLRTEAFF. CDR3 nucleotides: TGTGCCAGCAGCCAAGCCCTGGGACTGCGGACTGAAGCTTTCTTT.

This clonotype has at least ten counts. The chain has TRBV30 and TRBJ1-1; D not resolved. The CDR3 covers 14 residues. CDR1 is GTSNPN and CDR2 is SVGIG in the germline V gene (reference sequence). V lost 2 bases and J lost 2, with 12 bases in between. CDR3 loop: CAWSPLRDNTEAFF. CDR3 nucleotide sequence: TGTGCCTGGAGTCCTCTCCGGGATAACACTGAAGCTTTCTTT.

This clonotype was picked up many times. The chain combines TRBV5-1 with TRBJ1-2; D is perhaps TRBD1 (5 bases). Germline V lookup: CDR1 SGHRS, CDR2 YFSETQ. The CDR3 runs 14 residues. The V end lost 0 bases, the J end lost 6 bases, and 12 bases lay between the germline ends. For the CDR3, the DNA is TGCGCCAGCAGCTTGGCCCCGACAGTCGATGGCTACACCTTC. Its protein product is CASSLAPTVDGYTF.

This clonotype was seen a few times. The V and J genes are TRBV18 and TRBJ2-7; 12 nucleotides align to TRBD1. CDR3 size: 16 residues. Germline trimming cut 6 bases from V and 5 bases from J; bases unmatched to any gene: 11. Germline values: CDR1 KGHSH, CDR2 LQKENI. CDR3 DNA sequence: TGTGCCAGCTCCCAACCGGGACAGGGGGCGAGGAACGAGCAGTACTTC. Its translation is CASSQPGQGARNEQYF.

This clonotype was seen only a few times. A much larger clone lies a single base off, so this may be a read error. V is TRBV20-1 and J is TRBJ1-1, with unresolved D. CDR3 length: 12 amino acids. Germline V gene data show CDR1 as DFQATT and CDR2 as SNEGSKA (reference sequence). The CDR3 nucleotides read TGCAGTGCCGAAAGGGAGGAGACTGAAGCTTGCTTT. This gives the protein CSAEREETEACF.

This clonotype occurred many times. The CDR3 sequence is CASSSASTVREQYF. For the CDR3, the DNA is TGTGCCAGCAGTTCAGCGTCAACCGTGAGGGAGCAGTACTTC. The V call is TRBV6-6, the J call TRBJ2-7; D uncertain. Germline V gives CDR1 MNHNY, CDR2 SVGAGI (reference sequence). The CDR3 loop spans 14 amino acids. V lost 4 bases and J 7 bases, leaving 17 bases between the germline ends.

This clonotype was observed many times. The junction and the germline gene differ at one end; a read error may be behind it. The CDR3 reads CASSNGVF. DNA of the CDR3: TGTGCCAGCTCAAACGGGGTCTTT. The V and J genes are TRBV28 and TRBJ1-1; D unclear. The CDR3 is 8 amino acids. CDR1 is MDHEN, CDR2 SYDVKM, per germline.

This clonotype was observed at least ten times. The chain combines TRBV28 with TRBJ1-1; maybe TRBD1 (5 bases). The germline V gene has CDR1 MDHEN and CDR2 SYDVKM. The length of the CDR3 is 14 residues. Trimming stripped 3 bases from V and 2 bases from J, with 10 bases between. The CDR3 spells CASSLGLINTEAFF. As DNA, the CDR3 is TGTGCCAGCAGTTTGGGGCTAATAAACACTGAAGCTTTCTTT.

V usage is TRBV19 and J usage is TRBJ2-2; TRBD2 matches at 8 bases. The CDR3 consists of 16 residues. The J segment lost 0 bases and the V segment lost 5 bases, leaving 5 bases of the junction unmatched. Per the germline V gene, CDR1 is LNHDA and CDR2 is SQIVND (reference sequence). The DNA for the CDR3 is TGTGCCAGTAGTGCGGGGGGCTGGACGAACACCGGGGAGCTGTTTTTT. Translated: CASSAGGWTNTGELFF.

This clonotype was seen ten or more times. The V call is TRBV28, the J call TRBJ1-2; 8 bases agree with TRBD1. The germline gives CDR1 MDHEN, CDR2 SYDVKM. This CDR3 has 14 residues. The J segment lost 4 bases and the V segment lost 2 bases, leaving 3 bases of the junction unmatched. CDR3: CASSLHTGGYGYTF. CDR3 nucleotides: TGTGCCAGCAGTTTACACACAGGGGGCTATGGCTACACCTTC.

CDR3 residues: CATSEHDGPGGYTF. CDR3 sequence (DNA): TGTGCCACCAGTGAACATGACGGGCCGGGTGGCTACACCTTC. The chain links TRBV24-1 to TRBJ1-2; no reliable D call. CDR3 length: 14 residues. The V and J ends lost 4 bases and 7 bases respectively, with 15 bases between them. The germline gives CDR1 KGHDR, CDR2 SFDVKD.

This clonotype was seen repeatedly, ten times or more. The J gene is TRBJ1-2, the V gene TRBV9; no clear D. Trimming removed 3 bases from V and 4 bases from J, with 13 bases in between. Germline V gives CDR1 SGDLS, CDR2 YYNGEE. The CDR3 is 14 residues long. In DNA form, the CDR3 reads TGTGCCAGCAGCGCCCGGACCTTTGCCTATGGCTACACCTTC. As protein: CASSARTFAYGYTF.

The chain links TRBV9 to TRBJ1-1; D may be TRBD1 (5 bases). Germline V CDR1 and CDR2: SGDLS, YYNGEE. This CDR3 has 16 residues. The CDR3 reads CVCSVGVMVGYTEAFF. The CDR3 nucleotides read TGTGTCTGCAGCGTAGGGGTGATGGTCGGATACACTGAAGCTTTCTTT.

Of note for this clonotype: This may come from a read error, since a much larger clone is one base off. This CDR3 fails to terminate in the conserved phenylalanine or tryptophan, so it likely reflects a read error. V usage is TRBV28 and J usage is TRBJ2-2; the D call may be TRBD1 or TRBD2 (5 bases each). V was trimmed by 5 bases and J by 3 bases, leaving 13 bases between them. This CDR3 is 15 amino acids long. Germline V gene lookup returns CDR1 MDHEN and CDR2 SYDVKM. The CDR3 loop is CASSPRDRYTGELFV. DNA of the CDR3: TGTGCCAGCAGTCCCCGGGACCGCTACACCGGGGAGCTGTTTGTT.

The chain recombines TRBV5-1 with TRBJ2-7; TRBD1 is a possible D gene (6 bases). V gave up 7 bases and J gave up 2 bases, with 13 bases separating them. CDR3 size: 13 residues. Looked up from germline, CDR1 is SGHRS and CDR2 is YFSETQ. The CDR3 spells CASYGQSPYEQYF. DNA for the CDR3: TGCGCCAGCTATGGACAGAGTCCCTACGAGCAGTACTTC. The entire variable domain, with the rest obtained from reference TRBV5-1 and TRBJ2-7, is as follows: KAGVTQTPRYLIKTRGQQVTLSCSPISGHRSVSWYQQTPGQGLQFLFEYFSETQRNKGNFPGRFSGRQFSNSRSEMNVSTLELGDSALYLCASYGQSPYEQYFGPGTRLTVT.

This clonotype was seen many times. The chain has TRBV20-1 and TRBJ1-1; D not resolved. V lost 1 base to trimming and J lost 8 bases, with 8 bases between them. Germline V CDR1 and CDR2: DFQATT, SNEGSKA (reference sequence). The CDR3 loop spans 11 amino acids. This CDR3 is CSARGVAEAFF. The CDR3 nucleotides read TGCAGTGCTAGAGGCGTGGCCGAAGCTTTCTTT.

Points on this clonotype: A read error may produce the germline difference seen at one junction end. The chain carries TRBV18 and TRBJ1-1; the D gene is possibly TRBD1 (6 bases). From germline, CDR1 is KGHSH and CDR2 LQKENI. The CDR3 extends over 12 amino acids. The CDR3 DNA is TGTGCCAGCTCACCGGGGGGCCACCCCGTGTTTTTT. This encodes CASSPGGHPVFF.

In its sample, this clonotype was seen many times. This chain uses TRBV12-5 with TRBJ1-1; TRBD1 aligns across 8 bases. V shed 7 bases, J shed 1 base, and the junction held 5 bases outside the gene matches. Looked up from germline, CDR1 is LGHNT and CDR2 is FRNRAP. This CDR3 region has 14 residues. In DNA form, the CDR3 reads TGTGCTAGTGTTTGGACAGGGCGGAACACTGAAGCTTTCTTT. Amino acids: CASVWTGRNTEAFF. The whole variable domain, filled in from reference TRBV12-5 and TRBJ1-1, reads DARVTQTPRHKVTEMGQEVTMRCQPILGHNTVFWYRQTMMQGLELLAYFRNRAPLDDSGMPKDRFSAEMPDATLATLKIQPSEPRDSAVYFCASVWTGRNTEAFFGQGTRLTVV.

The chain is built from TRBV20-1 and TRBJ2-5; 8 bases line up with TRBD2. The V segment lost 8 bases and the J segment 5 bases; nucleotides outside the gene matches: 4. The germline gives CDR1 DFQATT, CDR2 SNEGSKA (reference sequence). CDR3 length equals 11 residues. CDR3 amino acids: CSTAGDETQYF. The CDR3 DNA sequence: TGCAGTACAGCGGGAGACGAGACCCAGTACTTC.

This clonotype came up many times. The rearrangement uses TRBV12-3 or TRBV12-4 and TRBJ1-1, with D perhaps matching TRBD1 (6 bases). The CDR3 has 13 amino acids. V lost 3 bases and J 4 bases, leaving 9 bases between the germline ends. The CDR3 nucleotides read TGTGCCAGCAGTTTTGGGGGCGGCACTGAAGCTTTCTTT. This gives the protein CASSFGGGTEAFF.

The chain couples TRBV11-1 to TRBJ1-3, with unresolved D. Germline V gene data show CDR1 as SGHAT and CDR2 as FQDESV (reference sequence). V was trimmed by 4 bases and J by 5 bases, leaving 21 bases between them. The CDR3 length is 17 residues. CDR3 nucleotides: TGTGCCAGCAGCTCCTCAGATGTCCGCGGTATCAGAAACACCATATATTTT. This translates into CASSSSDVRGIRNTIYF.